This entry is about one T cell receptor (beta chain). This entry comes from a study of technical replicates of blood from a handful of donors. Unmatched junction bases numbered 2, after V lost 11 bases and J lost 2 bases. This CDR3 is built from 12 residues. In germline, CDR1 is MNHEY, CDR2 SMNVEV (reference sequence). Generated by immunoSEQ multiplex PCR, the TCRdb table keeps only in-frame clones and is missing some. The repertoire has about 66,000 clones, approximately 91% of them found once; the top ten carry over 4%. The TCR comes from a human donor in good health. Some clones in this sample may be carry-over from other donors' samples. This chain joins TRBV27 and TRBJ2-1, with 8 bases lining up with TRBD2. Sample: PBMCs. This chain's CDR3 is CAAGGPYNEQFF. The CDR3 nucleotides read TGTGCCGCGGGGGGACCCTACAATGAGCAGTTCTTC.